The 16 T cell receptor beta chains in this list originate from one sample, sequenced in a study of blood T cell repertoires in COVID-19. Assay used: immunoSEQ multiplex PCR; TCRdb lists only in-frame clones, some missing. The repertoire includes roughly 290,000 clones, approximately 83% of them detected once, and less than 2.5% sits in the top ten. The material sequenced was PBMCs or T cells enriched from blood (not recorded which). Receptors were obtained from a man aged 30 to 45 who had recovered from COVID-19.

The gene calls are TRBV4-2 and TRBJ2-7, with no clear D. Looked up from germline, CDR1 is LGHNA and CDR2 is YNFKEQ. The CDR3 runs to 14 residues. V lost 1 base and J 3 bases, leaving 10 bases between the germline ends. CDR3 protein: CASSQAPLLYEQYF. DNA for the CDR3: TGTGCCAGCAGCCAAGCTCCACTTCTCTACGAGCAGTACTTC.

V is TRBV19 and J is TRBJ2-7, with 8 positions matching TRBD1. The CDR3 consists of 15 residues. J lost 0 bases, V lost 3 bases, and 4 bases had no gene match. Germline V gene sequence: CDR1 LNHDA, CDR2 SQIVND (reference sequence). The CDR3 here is CASSILTGASYEQYF. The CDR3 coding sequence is TGTGCCAGTAGTATTTTGACAGGGGCCTCCTACGAGCAGTACTTC.

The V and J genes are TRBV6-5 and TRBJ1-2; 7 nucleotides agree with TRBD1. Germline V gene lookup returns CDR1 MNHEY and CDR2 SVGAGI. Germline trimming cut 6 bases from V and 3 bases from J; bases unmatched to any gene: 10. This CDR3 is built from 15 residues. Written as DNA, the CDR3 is TGTGCCAGCAGGGGAACAGGGGATTATCACTATGGCTACACCTTC. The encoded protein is CASRGTGDYHYGYTF.

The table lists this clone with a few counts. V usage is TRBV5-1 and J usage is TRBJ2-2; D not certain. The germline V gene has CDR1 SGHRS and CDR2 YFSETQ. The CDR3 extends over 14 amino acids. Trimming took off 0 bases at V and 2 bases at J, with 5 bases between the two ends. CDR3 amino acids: CASSLGHNTGELFF. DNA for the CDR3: TGCGCCAGCAGCTTGGGACACAACACCGGGGAGCTGTTTTTT.

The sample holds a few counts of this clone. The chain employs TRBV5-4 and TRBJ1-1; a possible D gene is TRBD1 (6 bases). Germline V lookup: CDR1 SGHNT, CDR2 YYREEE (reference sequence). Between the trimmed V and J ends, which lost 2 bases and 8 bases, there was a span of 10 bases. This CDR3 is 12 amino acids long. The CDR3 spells CASSFNDREAFF. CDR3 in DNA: TGTGCCAGCAGCTTTAATGACAGGGAAGCTTTCTTT. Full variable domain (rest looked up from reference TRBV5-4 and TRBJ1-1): ETGVTQSPTHLIKTRGQQVTLRCSSQSGHNTVSWYQQALGQGPQFIFQYYREEENGRGNFPPRFSGLQFPNYSSELNVNALELDDSALYLCASSFNDREAFFGQGTRLTVV.

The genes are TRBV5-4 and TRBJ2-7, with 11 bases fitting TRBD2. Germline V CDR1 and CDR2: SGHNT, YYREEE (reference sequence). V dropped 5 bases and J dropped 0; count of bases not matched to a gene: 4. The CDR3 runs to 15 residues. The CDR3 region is CASRLAGGPSYEQYF. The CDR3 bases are TGTGCCAGCAGGCTAGCGGGGGGCCCCTCCTACGAGCAGTACTTC.

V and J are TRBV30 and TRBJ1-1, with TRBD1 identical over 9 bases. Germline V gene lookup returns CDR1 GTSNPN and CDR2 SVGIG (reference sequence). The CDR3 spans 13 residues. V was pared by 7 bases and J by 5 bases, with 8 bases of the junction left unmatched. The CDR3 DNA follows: TGTGCCTACTTGACAGGGGGGATGACTGAAGCTTTCTTT. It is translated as CAYLTGGMTEAFF.

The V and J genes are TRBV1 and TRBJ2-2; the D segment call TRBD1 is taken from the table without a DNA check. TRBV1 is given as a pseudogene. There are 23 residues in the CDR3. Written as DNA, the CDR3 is TGCACCAGCAGCCACGACAGGGTTTTAGGATCACGACCCGGTAGCGAAATAACCGGGGAGCTGTTTTTT. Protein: CTSSHDRVLGSRPGSEITGELFF.

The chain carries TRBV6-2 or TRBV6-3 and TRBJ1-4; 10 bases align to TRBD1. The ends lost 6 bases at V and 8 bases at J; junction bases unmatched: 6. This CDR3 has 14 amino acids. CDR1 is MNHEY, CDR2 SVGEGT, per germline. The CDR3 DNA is TGTGCCAGCAGCCAAGGACAGGGGGACGAAAAACTGTTTTTT. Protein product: CASSQGQGDEKLFF.

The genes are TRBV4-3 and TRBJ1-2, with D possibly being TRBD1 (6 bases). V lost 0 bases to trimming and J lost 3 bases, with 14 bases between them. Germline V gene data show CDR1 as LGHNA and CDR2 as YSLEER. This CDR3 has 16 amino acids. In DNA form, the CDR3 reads TGCGCCAGCAGCCAAGATTGGATTGGGGGCGACTATGGCTACACCTTC. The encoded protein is CASSQDWIGGDYGYTF.

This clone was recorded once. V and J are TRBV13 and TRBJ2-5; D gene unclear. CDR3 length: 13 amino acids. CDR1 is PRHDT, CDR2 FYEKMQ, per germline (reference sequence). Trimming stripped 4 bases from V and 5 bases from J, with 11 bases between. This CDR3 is CASSSSPLETQYF. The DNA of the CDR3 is TGTGCCAGCAGCTCATCTCCACTCGAGACCCAGTACTTC.

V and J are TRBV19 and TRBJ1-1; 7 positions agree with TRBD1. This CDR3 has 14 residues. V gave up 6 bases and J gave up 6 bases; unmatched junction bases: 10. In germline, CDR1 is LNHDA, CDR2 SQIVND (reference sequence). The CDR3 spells CASRWGTDRSEAFF. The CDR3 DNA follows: TGTGCCAGTAGATGGGGGACAGATAGGTCTGAAGCTTTCTTT. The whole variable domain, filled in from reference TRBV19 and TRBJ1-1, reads DGGITQSPKYLFRKEGQNVTLSCEQNLNHDAMYWYRQDPGQGLRLIYYSQIVNDFQKGDIAEGYSVSREKKESFPLTVTSAQKNPTAFYLCASRWGTDRSEAFFGQGTRLTVV.

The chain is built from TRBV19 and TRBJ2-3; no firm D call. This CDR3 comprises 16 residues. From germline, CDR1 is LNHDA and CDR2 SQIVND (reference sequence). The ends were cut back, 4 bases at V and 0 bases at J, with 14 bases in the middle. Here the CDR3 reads CASSRSRRPSTDTQYF. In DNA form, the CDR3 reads TGTGCCAGTAGTAGGTCGAGGCGACCTAGCACAGATACGCAGTATTTT.

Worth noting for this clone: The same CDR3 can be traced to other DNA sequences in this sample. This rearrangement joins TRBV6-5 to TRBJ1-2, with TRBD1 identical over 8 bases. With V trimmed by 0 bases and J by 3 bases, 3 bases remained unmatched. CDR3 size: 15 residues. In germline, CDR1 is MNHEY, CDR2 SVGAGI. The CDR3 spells CASSYSGTGYYGYTF. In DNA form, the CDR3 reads TGTGCCAGCAGTTACTCCGGGACAGGCTACTATGGCTACACCTTC.

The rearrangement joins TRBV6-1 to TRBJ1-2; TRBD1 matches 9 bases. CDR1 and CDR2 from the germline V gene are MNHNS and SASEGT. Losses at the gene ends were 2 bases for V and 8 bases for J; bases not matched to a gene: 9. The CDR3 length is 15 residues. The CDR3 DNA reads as TGTGCCAGCAGTGAAAGAGGACAGGGGTATCGGGGCTACACCTTC. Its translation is CASSERGQGYRGYTF.

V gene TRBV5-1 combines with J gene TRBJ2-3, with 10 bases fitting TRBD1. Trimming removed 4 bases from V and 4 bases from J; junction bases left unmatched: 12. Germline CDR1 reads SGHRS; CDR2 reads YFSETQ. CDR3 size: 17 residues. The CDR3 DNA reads TGCGCCAGCAGCCTTTTTTTGACAGGGGGCGGGGCAGATACGCAGTATTTT. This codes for CASSLFLTGGGADTQYF. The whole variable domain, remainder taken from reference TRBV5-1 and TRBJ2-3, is KAGVTQTPRYLIKTRGQQVTLSCSPISGHRSVSWYQQTPGQGLQFLFEYFSETQRNKGNFPGRFSGRQFSNSRSEMNVSTLELGDSALYLCASSLFLTGGGADTQYFGPGTRLTVL.